This passage covers 26 T cell receptor beta chains from one sample sequenced in a study of control samples from healthy donors and cancer patients. Clones were read by immunoSEQ multiplex PCR, and TCRdb kept only the in-frame ones, dropping some. The data contain tens of thousands of clones, about nine tenths of them singletons. Material: PBMCs. The receptors were gathered from a man between 60 and 75 years old with colorectal cancer.

J is TRBJ2-2 and V is TRBV6-6; D is unresolved. In germline, CDR1 is MNHNY, CDR2 SVGAGI (reference sequence). The V and J ends lost 2 bases and 5 bases respectively, with 6 bases between them. This CDR3 contains 13 residues. The CDR3: CASSYVGTGELFF. CDR3 DNA sequence: TGTGCCAGCAGTTACGTGGGGACCGGGGAGCTGTTTTTT.

The chain combines TRBV7-9 with TRBJ2-3; a weak D match, TRBD2 (5 bases). The V gene lost 6 bases and the J gene lost 1 base, with 11 bases spanning the gap. CDR3 length: 14 residues. Per the germline V gene, CDR1 is SEHNR and CDR2 is FQNEAQ (reference sequence). The CDR3 loop reads CASRSSGRTDTQYF. The CDR3 nucleotides are TGTGCCAGCAGGTCAAGCGGACGCACAGATACGCAGTATTTT.

The rearrangement links TRBV7-2 to TRBJ2-2, with D uncertain. V lost 3 bases and J 2 bases, leaving 10 bases between the germline ends. In germline, CDR1 is SGHTA, CDR2 FQGNSA. The CDR3 has 15 residues. The DNA for the CDR3 is TGTGCCAGCAGCTTTAATGCACTTAACACCGGGGAGCTGTTTTTT. This translates into CASSFNALNTGELFF.

This clone came up a few times. The chain uses TRBV29-1 and TRBJ1-5, with D perhaps TRBD1 (6 bases). The CDR3 loop spans 13 amino acids. Germline loops: CDR1 SQVTM, CDR2 ANQGSEA. Trimming cost V 4 bases and J 3 bases, with 10 bases left between them. CDR3 region: CSVGRGLNQPQHF. CDR3 DNA: TGCAGCGTTGGCAGGGGTCTCAATCAGCCCCAGCATTTT.

This clone was seen more than once but under ten times. The chain couples TRBV6-1 to TRBJ1-2; maybe TRBD1 (5 bases). The CDR3 covers 13 residues. The V gene's germline CDR1 is MNHNS and CDR2 SASEGT. Trimming stripped 2 bases from V and 8 bases from J, with 12 bases between. The CDR3 DNA reads TGTGCCAGCAGTGAATCCGGGAGGGACGGCTACACCTTC. Its translation is CASSESGRDGYTF.

This sequence joins TRBV19 and TRBJ1-3, with TRBD1 matching over 7 bases. Germline V gene data show CDR1 as LNHDA and CDR2 as SQIVND (reference sequence). The CDR3 length is 14 residues. Trimming cost V 9 bases and J 3 bases; bases outside gene matches: 8. The CDR3 region is CASRPTGNGNTIYF. DNA for the CDR3: TGTGCCAGCCGCCCGACAGGGAATGGAAACACCATATATTTT. Based on the CDR3 plus reference TRBV19 and TRBJ1-3, the full variable domain is DGGITQSPKYLFRKEGQNVTLSCEQNLNHDAMYWYRQDPGQGLRLIYYSQIVNDFQKGDIAEGYSVSREKKESFPLTVTSAQKNPTAFYLCASRPTGNGNTIYFGEGSWLTVV.

This clone was seen a few times. The V call is TRBV6-5, the J call TRBJ1-1, with unresolved D. The CDR3 runs to 14 residues. Per germline, CDR1 MNHEY and CDR2 SVGAGI. V dropped 2 bases and J dropped 3 bases, with 10 bases sitting between them. In DNA, the CDR3 is TGTGCCAGCAGTTACGGAATGGAAGACACTGAAGCTTTCTTT. Its translation is CASSYGMEDTEAFF.

V and J are TRBV5-1 and TRBJ1-3, with D perhaps TRBD1 (6 bases). Germline lookup yields CDR1 SGHRS and CDR2 YFSETQ. V was cut by 2 bases and J by 8 bases, with 17 bases left in between. The CDR3 covers 15 residues. The CDR3 DNA is TGCGCCAGCAGCTTTGACAGGCTCGCCGGCCACACCATATATTTT. Translation gives CASSFDRLAGHTIYF.

V usage is TRBV19 and J usage is TRBJ2-5; TRBD2 matches at 7 bases. From germline, CDR1 is LNHDA and CDR2 SQIVND (reference sequence). Germline trimming cut 5 bases from V and 5 bases from J; bases unmatched to any gene: 17. The CDR3 spans 17 residues. This chain's CDR3 is CASSSTGVGRGFETQYF. Here the CDR3 DNA reads TGTGCCAGTAGTTCTACCGGGGTGGGGCGGGGGTTTGAGACCCAGTACTTC. The full variable domain, its missing parts supplied by reference TRBV19 and TRBJ2-5, is DGGITQSPKYLFRKEGQNVTLSCEQNLNHDAMYWYRQDPGQGLRLIYYSQIVNDFQKGDIAEGYSVSREKKESFPLTVTSAQKNPTAFYLCASSSTGVGRGFETQYFGPGTRLLVL.

This clone came up once. The chain is built from TRBV7-9 and TRBJ2-7; TRBD1 matches 8 bases. The CDR3 loop spans 14 amino acids. CDR1 SEHNR and CDR2 FQNEAQ come from the germline V gene (reference sequence). The trim removed 5 bases at V and 3 bases at J, leaving 6 bases unmatched. The CDR3 sequence is CASSPTGVFYEQYF. The DNA of the CDR3 is TGTGCCAGCAGCCCGACAGGGGTATTCTACGAGCAGTACTTC.

This clone was seen a handful of times. The chain has TRBV6-5 and TRBJ2-7; D is perhaps TRBD2 (5 bases). Per the germline V gene, CDR1 is MNHEY and CDR2 is SVGAGI. This CDR3 spans 13 amino acids. V lost 6 bases to trimming and J lost 7 bases, with 16 bases between them. The CDR3 sequence: CASSPGSGLEQYF. The CDR3 DNA follows: TGTGCCAGCAGCCCGGGGAGCGGCTTGGAGCAGTACTTC.

The rearrangement joins TRBV9 to TRBJ2-5, with 8 bases matching TRBD1. CDR3 size: 16 residues. Germline V CDR1 and CDR2: SGDLS, YYNGEE. Germline trimming cut 4 bases from V and 4 bases from J; bases unmatched to any gene: 12. This CDR3 reads CASSHLDRGGIETQYF. CDR3 DNA sequence: TGTGCCAGCAGCCACCTCGACAGGGGTGGGATAGAGACCCAGTACTTC.

This rearrangement joins TRBV5-1 to TRBJ1-1; TRBD1 matches at 9 bases. CDR3 size: 13 residues. Per germline, CDR1 SGHRS and CDR2 YFSETQ. The junction had 2 bases not matched to a gene; V was cut back by 3 bases and J by 5 bases. CDR3 nucleotide sequence: TGCGCCAGCAGCTCGGACAGGGGTACTGAAGCTTTCTTT. Translation: CASSSDRGTEAFF.

The chain is built from TRBV28 and TRBJ2-4; D gene ambiguous. The CDR3 totals 15 residues. With 3 bases removed from V and 2 bases from J, the gap between germline ends came to 11 bases. Germline V gene lookup returns CDR1 MDHEN and CDR2 SYDVKM. The CDR3 loop is CASSFGAGTKNIQYF. The CDR3 DNA reads TGTGCCAGCAGTTTCGGCGCTGGGACCAAAAACATTCAGTACTTC.

The rearrangement uses TRBV7-9 and TRBJ2-4; the match to TRBD1 covers 11 bases. The V gene's germline CDR1 is SEHNR and CDR2 FQNEAQ (reference sequence). CDR3 size: 15 residues. The ends lost 3 bases at V and 8 bases at J; junction bases unmatched: 6. CDR3 residues: CASSFMGQGEDIQYF. The CDR3 coding sequence is TGTGCCAGCAGCTTCATGGGACAGGGGGAGGACATTCAGTACTTC.

CDR3 residues: CASSHRAVSSYEQYF. The CDR3 DNA sequence: TGTGCCAGCAGCCACAGGGCCGTGAGCTCCTACGAGCAGTACTTC. J is TRBJ2-7 and V is TRBV7-3; D possibly corresponds to TRBD1 (6 bases). V was trimmed by 5 bases and J by 0 bases, leaving 14 bases between them. From germline, CDR1 is SGHTA and CDR2 FQGTGA. The CDR3 totals 15 residues.

This chain uses TRBV28 with TRBJ1-4, with D tentatively TRBD1 (5 bases). The CDR3 has 16 residues. Germline CDR1 reads MDHEN; CDR2 reads SYDVKM. The V end was cut by 6 bases, the J end by 4 bases, with 18 bases between. CDR3 in DNA: TGTGCCAGCAGCTTAAGTTCGGGACCGCTTAATGAAAAACTGTTTTTT. It yields the protein CASSLSSGPLNEKLFF.

The chain links TRBV7-8 to TRBJ1-5; no reliable D call. The CDR3 covers 15 residues. In germline, CDR1 is SGHVS, CDR2 FQNEAQ. V was trimmed by 3 bases and J by 0 bases, leaving 9 bases between them. CDR3 residues: CASSFQEYSNQPQHF. The CDR3 nucleotides are TGTGCCAGCAGCTTTCAGGAGTATAGCAATCAGCCCCAGCATTTT.

This chain links TRBV28 with TRBJ1-4, with 11 nucleotides matching TRBD1. The CDR3 extends over 17 amino acids. J gave up 0 bases and V 1 base, and 1 base lay outside the gene matches. CDR1 and CDR2 (germline): MDHEN, SYDVKM. The CDR3 DNA sequence: TGTGCCAGCAGTTTATTGGGACAGGGGGCAACTAATGAAAAACTGTTTTTT. Translating it yields CASSLLGQGATNEKLFF. Variable domain in full (rest from reference TRBV28 and TRBJ1-4): DVKVTQSSRYLVKRTGEKVFLECVQDMDHENMFWYRQDPGLGLRLIYFSYDVKMKEKGDIPEGYSVSREKKERFSLILESASTNQTSMYLCASSLLGQGATNEKLFFGSGTQLSVL.

The chain employs TRBV9 and TRBJ2-3; 12 bases map to TRBD2. J was trimmed by 4 bases and V by 3 bases; bases with no gene match: 6. CDR1 SGDLS and CDR2 YYNGEE come from the germline V gene. CDR3 length: 16 amino acids. The CDR3 DNA reads TGTGCCAGCAGCGCTCTAGCGGGGGGGCCAGCAGATACGCAGTATTTT. This translates into CASSALAGGPADTQYF.

This clone was detected only once. V and J are TRBV15 and TRBJ2-7; 10 bases agree with TRBD1. CDR3 length: 14 amino acids. The germline CDR1 and CDR2 sequences are LNHNV and YYDKDF (reference sequence). The ends lost 5 bases at V and 3 bases at J; junction bases unmatched: 4. As DNA, the CDR3 is TGTGCCACCAGCTACCGGGACAGGGGCTACGAGCAGTACTTC. Protein sequence: CATSYRDRGYEQYF.

The chain links TRBV7-2 to TRBJ2-7; 9 nucleotides agree with TRBD1. Losses at the gene ends were 5 bases for V and 3 bases for J; bases not matched to a gene: 8. CDR3 length: 15 residues. The germline gives CDR1 SGHTA, CDR2 FQGNSA. The CDR3 loop is CASSLNPGQGYEQYF. For the CDR3, the DNA is TGTGCCAGCAGCCTTAATCCGGGACAGGGCTACGAGCAGTACTTC.

There are a few counts of this clone. This sequence joins TRBV6-6 and TRBJ1-5; possible D gene TRBD1, 5 bases. V shed 0 bases and J shed 5 bases, with 8 bases lying between them. The CDR3 is 14 amino acids. Germline V gene lookup returns CDR1 MNHNY and CDR2 SVGAGI (reference sequence). Here the CDR3 reads CASSYSGDYQPQHF. The DNA of the CDR3 is TGTGCCAGCAGTTACTCGGGGGACTATCAGCCCCAGCATTTT.

The rearrangement joins TRBV5-4 to TRBJ2-7; the D gene could be TRBD1 or TRBD2 (5 bases each). Trimming pared 9 bases from V and 0 bases from J, leaving 13 bases between. The germline CDR1 and CDR2 sequences are SGHNT and YYREEE (reference sequence). The CDR3 contains 13 residues. The CDR3: CATAGRDSYEQYF. The CDR3 region has the DNA TGTGCCACCGCGGGCAGGGACTCCTACGAGCAGTACTTC.

V and J are TRBV12-3 or TRBV12-4 and TRBJ2-6; D gene ambiguous. This CDR3 contains 13 residues. Trimming left V 3 bases short and J 2 bases short, with 2 bases between. CDR3 nucleotide sequence: TGTGCCAGCAGTTTTGCTGGGGCCAACGTCCTGACTTTC. It yields the protein CASSFAGANVLTF.

This chain joins TRBV19 and TRBJ2-5, with 12 nucleotides matching TRBD1. Trimming cost V 5 bases and J 5 bases; bases outside gene matches: 9. Germline values: CDR1 LNHDA, CDR2 SQIVND (reference sequence). The CDR3 sequence is 16 residues long. The CDR3 region is CASSPGTGGAAETQYF. The CDR3 nucleotides read TGTGCCAGTAGTCCAGGGACAGGGGGCGCAGCGGAGACCCAGTACTTC.